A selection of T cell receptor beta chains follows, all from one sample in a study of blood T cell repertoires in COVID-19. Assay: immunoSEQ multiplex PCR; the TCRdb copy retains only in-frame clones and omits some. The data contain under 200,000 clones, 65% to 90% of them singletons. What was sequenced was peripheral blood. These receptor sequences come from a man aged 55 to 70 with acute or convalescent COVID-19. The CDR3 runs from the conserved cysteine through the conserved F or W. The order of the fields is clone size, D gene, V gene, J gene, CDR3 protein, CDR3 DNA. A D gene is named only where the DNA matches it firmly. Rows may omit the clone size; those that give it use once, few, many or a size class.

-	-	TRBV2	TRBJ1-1	CASGLDQILGGSTEAFF	TGTGCCAGCGGGCTGGACCAAATCCTGGGAGGTAGCACTGAAGCTTTCTTT
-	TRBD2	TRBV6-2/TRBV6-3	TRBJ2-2	CASSWASGRSTGELFF	TGTGCCAGCAGTTGGGCTAGCGGGAGATCCACCGGGGAGCTGTTTTTT
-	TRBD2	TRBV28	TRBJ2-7	CASSLYSGTKAYEQYF	TGTGCCAGCAGTTTATATTCCGGGACTAAAGCCTACGAGCAGTACTTC
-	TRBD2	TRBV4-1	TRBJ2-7	CASSQDPLAGGFSYEQYF	TGCGCCAGCAGCCAAGATCCCCTAGCGGGAGGGTTCTCCTACGAGCAGTACTTC
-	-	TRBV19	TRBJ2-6	CASSRQGPGANVLTF	TGTGCCAGTAGTAGACAAGGTCCTGGGGCCAACGTCCTGACTTTC
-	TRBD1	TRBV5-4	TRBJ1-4	CASSLTGADNEKLFF	TGTGCCAGCAGCCTGACAGGGGCTGATAATGAAAAACTGTTTTTT
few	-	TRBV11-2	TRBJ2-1	CASDSGSAYNEQFF	TGTGCCAGCGATAGCGGATCGGCCTACAATGAGCAGTTCTTC
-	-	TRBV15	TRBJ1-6	CATSRDREAPGSPLHF	TGTGCCACCAGCAGAGACAGGGAGGCCCCTGGATCACCCCTCCACTTT
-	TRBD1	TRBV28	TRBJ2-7	CASRGQKVLTEQYF	TGTGCCAGCAGGGGACAGAAGGTGCTCACCGAGCAGTACTTC
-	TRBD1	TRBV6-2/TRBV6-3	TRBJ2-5	CASSPGHRGTRETQYF	TGTGCCAGCAGCCCCGGACACAGGGGTACAAGGGAGACCCAGTACTTC
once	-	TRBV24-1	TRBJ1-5	CATSQGGNQPQHF	TGTGCCACCAGCCAGGGCGGCAATCAGCCCCAGCATTTT
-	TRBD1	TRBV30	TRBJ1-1	CACYTGGTEAFF	TGTGCCTGTTATACAGGGGGCACTGAAGCTTTCTTT
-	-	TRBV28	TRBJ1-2	CASTSPNGGYTF	TGTGCCAGCACCTCCCCCAACGGTGGCTACACCTTC
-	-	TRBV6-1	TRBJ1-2	CASSEARGNYGYTF	TGTGCCAGCAGTGAAGCCAGGGGTAACTATGGCTACACCTTC
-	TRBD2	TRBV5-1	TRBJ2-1	CASSLEAGVYNEQFF	TGCGCCAGCAGCTTGGAGGCGGGGGTCTACAATGAGCAGTTCTTC
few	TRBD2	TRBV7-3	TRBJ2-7	CASSATTGGNEQYF	TGTGCCAGCAGCGCGACGACGGGGGGGAACGAGCAGTACTTC